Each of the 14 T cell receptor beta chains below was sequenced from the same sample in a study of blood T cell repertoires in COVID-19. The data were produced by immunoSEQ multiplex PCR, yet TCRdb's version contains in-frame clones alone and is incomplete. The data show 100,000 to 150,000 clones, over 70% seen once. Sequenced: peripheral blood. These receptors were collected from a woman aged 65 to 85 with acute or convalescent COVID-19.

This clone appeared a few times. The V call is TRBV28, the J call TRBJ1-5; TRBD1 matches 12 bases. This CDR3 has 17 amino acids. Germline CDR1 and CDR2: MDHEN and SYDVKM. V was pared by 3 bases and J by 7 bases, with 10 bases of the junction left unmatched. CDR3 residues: CASSLSGTGGKGQPQHF. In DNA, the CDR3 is TGTGCCAGCAGTTTGTCCGGGACAGGGGGCAAGGGGCAGCCCCAGCATTTT.

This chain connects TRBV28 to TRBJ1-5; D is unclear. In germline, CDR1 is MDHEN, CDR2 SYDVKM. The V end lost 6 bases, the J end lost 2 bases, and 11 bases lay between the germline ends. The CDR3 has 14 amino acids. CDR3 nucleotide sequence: TGTGCCAGCAGGGGGAGGTGGGGCAATCAGCCCCAGCATTTT. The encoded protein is CASRGRWGNQPQHF.

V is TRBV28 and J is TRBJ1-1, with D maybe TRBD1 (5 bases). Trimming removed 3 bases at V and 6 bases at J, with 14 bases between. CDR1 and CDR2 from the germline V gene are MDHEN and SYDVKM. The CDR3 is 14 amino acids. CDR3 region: CASSLARVSAEAFF. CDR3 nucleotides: TGTGCCAGCAGTTTGGCCAGGGTGTCCGCTGAAGCTTTCTTT.

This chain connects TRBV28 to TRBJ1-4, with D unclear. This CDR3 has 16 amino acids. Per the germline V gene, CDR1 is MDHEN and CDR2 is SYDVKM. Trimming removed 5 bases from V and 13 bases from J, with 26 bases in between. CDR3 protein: CASSPHGVGTAVGLFF. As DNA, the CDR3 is TGTGCCAGCAGTCCCCACGGAGTCGGAACGGCGGTAGGACTGTTTTTT.

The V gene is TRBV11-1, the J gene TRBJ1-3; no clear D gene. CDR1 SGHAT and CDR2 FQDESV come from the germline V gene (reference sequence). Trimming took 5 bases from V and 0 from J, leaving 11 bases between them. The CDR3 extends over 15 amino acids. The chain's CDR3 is CASSPRHLSGNTIYF. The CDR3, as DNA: TGTGCCAGCAGCCCACGACATCTCTCTGGAAACACCATATATTTT.

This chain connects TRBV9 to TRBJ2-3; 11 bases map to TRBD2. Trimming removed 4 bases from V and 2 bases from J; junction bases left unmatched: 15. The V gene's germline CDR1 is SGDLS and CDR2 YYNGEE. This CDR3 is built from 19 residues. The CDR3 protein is CASSHPSLAGGALTDTQYF. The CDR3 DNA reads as TGTGCCAGCAGCCACCCCTCTCTAGCGGGGGGCGCCCTCACAGATACGCAGTATTTT.

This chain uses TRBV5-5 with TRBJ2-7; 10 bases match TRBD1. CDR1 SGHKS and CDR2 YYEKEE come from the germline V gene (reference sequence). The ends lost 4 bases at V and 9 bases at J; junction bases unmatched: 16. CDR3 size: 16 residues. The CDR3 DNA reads TGTGCCAGCAGCCCACCCCGAGGACAGGGGGGAATCGTGCAGTACTTC. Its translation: CASSPPRGQGGIVQYF.

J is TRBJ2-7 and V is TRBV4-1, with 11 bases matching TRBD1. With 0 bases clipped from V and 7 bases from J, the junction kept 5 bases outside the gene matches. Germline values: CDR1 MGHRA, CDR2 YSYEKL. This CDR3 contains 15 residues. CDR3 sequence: CASSQEGTGGREQYF. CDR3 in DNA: TGCGCCAGCAGCCAAGAGGGGACAGGGGGTAGAGAGCAGTACTTC.

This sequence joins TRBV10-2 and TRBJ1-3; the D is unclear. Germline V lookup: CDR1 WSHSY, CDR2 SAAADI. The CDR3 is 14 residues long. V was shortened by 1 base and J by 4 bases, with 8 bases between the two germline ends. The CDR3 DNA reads TGCGCCAGCAGTGAGTTGGGCAGCGGAAACACCATATATTTT. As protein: CASSELGSGNTIYF.

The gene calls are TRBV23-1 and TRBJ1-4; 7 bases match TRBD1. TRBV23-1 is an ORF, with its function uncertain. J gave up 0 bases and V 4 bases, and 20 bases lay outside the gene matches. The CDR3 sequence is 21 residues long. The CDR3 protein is CASSLNRTGAILQATNEKLFF. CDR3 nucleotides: TGCGCCAGCAGTCTCAATCGTACAGGGGCGATTTTACAGGCAACTAATGAAAAACTGTTTTTT.

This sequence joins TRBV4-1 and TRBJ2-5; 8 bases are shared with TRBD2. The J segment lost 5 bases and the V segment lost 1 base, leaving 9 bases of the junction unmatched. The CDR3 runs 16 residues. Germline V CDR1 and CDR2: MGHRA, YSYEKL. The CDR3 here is CASSQAGGPYRETQYF. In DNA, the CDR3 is TGCGCCAGCAGCCAAGCGGGGGGGCCGTATAGGGAGACCCAGTACTTC.

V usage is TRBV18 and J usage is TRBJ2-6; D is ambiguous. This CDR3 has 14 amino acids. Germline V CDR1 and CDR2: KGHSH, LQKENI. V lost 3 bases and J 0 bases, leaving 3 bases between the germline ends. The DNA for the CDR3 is TGTGCCAGCTCACCCCGCTCTGGGGCCAACGTCCTGACTTTC. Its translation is CASSPRSGANVLTF.

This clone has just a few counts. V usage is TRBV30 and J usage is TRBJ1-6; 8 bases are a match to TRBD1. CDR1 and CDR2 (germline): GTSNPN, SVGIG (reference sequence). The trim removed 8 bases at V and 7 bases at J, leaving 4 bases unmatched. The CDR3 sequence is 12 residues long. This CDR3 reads CAGDRQNSPLHF. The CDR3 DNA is TGTGCCGGGGACAGGCAAAATTCACCCCTCCACTTT.

This chain's CDR3 is CASSLSDRTYEQYF. The DNA for the CDR3 is TGTGCCAGCAGTTTATCAGACAGAACCTACGAGCAGTACTTC. J is TRBJ2-7 and V is TRBV27, with a tentative D call TRBD1 (5 bases). The CDR3 loop spans 14 amino acids. CDR1 and CDR2 (germline): MNHEY, SMNVEV (reference sequence). V was pared by 0 bases and J by 2 bases, with 8 bases between.